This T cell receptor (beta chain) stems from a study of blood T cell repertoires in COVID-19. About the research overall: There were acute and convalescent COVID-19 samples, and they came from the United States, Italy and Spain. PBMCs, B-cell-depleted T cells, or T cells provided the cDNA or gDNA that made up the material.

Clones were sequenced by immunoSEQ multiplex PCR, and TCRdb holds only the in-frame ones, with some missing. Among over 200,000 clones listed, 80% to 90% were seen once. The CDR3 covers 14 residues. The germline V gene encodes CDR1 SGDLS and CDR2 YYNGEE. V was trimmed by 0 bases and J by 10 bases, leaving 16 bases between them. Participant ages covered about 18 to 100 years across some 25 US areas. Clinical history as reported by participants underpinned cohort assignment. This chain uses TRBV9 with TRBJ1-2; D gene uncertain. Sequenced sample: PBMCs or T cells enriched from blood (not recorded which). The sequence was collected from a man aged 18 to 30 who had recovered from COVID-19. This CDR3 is CASSVGGASGLYTF. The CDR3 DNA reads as TGTGCCAGCAGCGTAGGAGGAGCCTCTGGACTCTACACCTTC.